The source of this T cell receptor beta chain is a study of beta chain features in type 1 diabetes. Study-level findings and limits: Shortening that was moderate but significant affected the TCRB CDR3s of Type 1 diabetes patients in all four CD4+ subsets. The naive, central memory and Treg TCRB repertoires of patients appeared to be more similar to one another than those of healthy donors.

CDR1 LGHNT and CDR2 FRNRAP come from the germline V gene. The CDR3 extends over 14 amino acids. Remarks on this clone: Its matching antigen is unknown. A read error may account for a junction end that differs from germline.

The authors reverse transcribed all of the isolated RNA, so sequencing captured expressed TCRB transcripts. Here immunoSEQ multiplex PCR was the method, and the copy in TCRdb shows in-frame clones only, minus some. The table lists 600,000 or so clones, more than 13% of them singletons, with approximately 0.039% in the top ten. Sequencing was done on a sample of naive CD4+ T cells from blood. This chain connects TRBV12-5 to TRBJ2-7, with D unresolved. The source of this sequence is a man between 18 and 29 years old with type 1 diabetes. CDR3 in amino acids: CASGLRLDLYEQYF. Written as DNA, the CDR3 is TGTGCTAGCGGTTTGAGGCTAGATCTCTACGAGCAGTACTTC.